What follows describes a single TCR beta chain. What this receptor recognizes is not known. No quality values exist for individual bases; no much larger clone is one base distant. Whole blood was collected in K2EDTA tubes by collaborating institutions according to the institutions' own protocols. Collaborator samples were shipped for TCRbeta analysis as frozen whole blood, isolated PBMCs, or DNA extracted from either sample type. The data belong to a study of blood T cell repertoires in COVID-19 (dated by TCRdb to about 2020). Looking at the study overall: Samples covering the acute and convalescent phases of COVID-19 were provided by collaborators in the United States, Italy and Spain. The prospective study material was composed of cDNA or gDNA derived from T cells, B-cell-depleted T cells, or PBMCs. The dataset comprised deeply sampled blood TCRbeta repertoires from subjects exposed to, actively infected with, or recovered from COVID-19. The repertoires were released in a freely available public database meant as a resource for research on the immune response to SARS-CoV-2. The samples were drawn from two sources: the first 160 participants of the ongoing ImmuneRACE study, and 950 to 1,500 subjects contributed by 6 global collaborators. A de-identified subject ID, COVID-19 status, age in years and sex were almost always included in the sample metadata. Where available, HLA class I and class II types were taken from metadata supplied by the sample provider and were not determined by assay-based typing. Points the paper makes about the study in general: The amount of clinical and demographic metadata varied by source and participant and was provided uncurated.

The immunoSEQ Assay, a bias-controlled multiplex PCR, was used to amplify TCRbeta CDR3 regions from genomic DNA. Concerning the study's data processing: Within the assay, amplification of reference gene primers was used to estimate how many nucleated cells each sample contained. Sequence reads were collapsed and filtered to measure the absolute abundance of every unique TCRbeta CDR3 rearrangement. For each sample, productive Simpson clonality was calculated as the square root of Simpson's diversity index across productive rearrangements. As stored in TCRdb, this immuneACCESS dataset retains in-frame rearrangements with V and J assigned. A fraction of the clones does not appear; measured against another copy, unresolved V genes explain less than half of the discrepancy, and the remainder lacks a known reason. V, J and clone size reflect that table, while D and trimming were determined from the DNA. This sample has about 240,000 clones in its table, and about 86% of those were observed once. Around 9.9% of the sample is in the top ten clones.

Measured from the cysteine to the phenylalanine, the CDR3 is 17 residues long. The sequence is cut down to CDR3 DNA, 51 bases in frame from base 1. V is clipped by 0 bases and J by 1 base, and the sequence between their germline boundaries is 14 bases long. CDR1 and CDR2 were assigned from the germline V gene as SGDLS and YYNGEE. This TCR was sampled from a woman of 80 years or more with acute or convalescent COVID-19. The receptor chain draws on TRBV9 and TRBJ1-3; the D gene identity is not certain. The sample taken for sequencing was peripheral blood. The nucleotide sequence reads TGTGCCAGCAGCGTAGCCCCGGCGGCCGCATCTGGAAACACCATATATTTT. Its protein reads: CASSVAPAAASGNTIYF.